This T cell receptor beta chain is drawn from a study of early T cells in non-severe SARS-CoV-2 infection. This clonotype was recorded at least ten times. Unique molecular identifiers (one per individual cDNA molecule) were attached. TCRdb passed the 5' RACE reads through MiXCR, listing each CDR3 protein once. The sample has around 62,000 distinct CDR3 sequences; roughly 12% are singletons. This clonotype was sampled from an adult who was a healthcare worker with PCR-confirmed SARS-CoV-2 infection or an uninfected control (not recorded which). Material: whole blood.

CDR3: CSVMGDGTEREQYF. The CDR3 bases are TGCAGCGTTATGGGGGATGGGACAGAGCGCGAGCAGTACTTC. This chain uses TRBV29-1 with TRBJ2-7; TRBD1 matches at 7 bases. The V gene's germline CDR1 is SQVTM and CDR2 ANQGSEA. Trimming took 5 bases from V and 6 from J; bases not matched to a gene: 13. The CDR3 extends over 14 amino acids.